A single T cell receptor (beta chain) is shown here with its context. Its antigen remains unidentified. This sample stems from a study of post-analysis software for immune sequencing data. Looking at the study overall: Some patients lacked subtype; others had relapsing-remitting, secondary progressive or progressive-relapsing disease. Study-wide results and limits: Multiple sclerosis patients had significantly lower normalized Chao1 diversity than controls. Those samples that were prepared in the same batch co-clustered strongly by F measure.

Tagging with unique molecular identifiers was a feature of the TCR beta cDNA libraries. TCRdb called the PCR reads again in MiXCR, with one record for every CDR3 protein. Here the sample spans roughly 670,000 distinct CDR3 sequences, more than 50% being singletons. The sequenced material came from blood. The clonotype originates from a girl aged 2 to 9 with multiple sclerosis.

This chain's CDR3 is CASSFPGGKNEQFF. CDR3 DNA sequence: TGTGCCAGCAGCTTCCCAGGGGGCAAGAATGAGCAGTTCTTC. This rearrangement joins TRBV13 to TRBJ2-1; TRBD1 aligns across 8 bases. Trimming took 3 bases from V and 7 from J; bases not matched to a gene: 5. Germline CDR1 reads PRHDT; CDR2 reads FYEKMQ (reference sequence). There are 14 residues in the CDR3.